This record concerns one TCR beta chain sequence. The antigen remains unidentified. The CDR3 consists of 13 residues. CDR1 is SGHRS and CDR2 is YFSETQ in the germline V gene. V lost 4 bases to trimming and J lost 2 bases, with 10 bases between them. The data were taken from a study of T-cell reconstitution after alpha-beta-depleted transplantation in children. Study conclusions and caveats: Where alpha-beta T cells came from about two months after transplant was reportedly several hundred expanded graft clones. At the one-year point after transplant, T-cell counts and TCRbeta diversity were found to come mostly from T cells that had been newly produced. Surviving recipient T cells and thymic progenitors underlay high day-60 TCRbeta diversity in some patients.

Unique molecular identifiers were used in preparing the TCRbeta library. TCRdb reprocessed the PCR reads via MiXCR and lists one record per CDR3 protein. The sample records 780,000 or so distinct CDR3 sequences, roughly 15% being singletons. J is TRBJ2-7 and V is TRBV5-1; no clear D. This clonotype was obtained from a male patient between 10 and 17 years old who had a stem cell transplant for acute lymphoblastic leukemia, so the T cells may come from the graft donor. The specimen was PBMCs, mostly from graft donor cells, collected 360 days after TCRalphabeta/CD19-depleted stem cell transplant. The chain's CDR3 is CASSGTVTYEQYF. The CDR3 DNA follows: TGCGCCAGCAGCGGCACAGTTACCTACGAGCAGTACTTC.